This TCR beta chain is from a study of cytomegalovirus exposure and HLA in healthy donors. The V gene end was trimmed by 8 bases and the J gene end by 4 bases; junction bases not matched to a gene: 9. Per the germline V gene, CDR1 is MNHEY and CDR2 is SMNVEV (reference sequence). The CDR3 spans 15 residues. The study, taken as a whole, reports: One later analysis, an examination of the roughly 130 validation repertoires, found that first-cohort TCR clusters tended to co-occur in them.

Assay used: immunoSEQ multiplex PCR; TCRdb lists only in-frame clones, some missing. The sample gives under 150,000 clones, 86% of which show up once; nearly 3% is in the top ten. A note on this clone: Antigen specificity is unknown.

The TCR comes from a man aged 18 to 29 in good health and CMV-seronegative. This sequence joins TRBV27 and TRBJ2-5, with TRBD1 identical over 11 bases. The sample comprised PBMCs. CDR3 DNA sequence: TGTGCCAGCTCCCGGACAGGGGGCGCGGGAGAGACCCAGTACTTC. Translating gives CASSRTGGAGETQYF.